The clone carrying this TCR beta chain was counted ten times or more. Antigen unknown. The CDR3 totals 13 residues. Trimming took 4 bases from V and 6 from J, leaving 13 bases between them. The source of the sample is a study of identical twins. A universal primer site came from template switching; cDNA carried unique molecular identifiers. TCRdb re-derived calls from the 5' RACE reads in MiXCR, one entry per CDR3 protein. This table has hundreds of thousands of distinct CDR3 sequences, less than 7% appearing once. Study conclusions and caveats: Insertions ran lower in abundant cord blood beta clonotypes, though not in memory repertoires. The conclusions drew on cross-sectional statistical analysis instead of tracking the same donors. Researchers reported excess low generation probability among twin-shared out-of-frame alpha sequences.

Sequencing used naive T cells sorted from blood. The receptor was isolated from a man younger than 30 in good health. The chain joins TRBV12-3 or TRBV12-4 to TRBJ2-7; D remains ambiguous. CDR3 in DNA: TGTGCCAGCAGTTCCTCAAGGATCGGCGAGCAGTACGTC. Its protein is CASSSSRIGEQYV.